These 13 T cell receptor beta chains came from one sample sequenced in a study of cytomegalovirus exposure and HLA in healthy donors. PCR amplification relied on 60 Vbeta primers (plus 13 Jbeta primers). Using immunoSEQ multiplex PCR, the repertoire was profiled, and TCRdb retains in-frame clones only, with some absent. The data contain 310,000 or so clones, around 90% of them singletons. Sequencing was carried out using PBMCs. The receptors originated from a woman between 18 and 29 years old in good health and CMV-seronegative.

J is TRBJ2-5 and V is TRBV2; TRBD2 matches at 7 bases. The J call could be wrong; TRBJ2-7 is a better fit for the DNA end. Germline CDR1 is SNHLY and CDR2 is FYNNEI. CDR3 length: 15 residues. The CDR3 reads CASSEYQRGVYEQYF. The CDR3 DNA reads as TGTGCCAGCAGTGAATATCAGCGGGGAGTCTACGAGCAGTACTTC.

The CDR3 sequence is CASSKWDRLRCQNIQYF. CDR3 nucleotide sequence: TGTGCCAGCAGCAAATGGGACAGGTTACGTTGCCAAAACATTCAGTACTTC. The V call is TRBV21-1, the J call TRBJ2-4; the tabulated D call, TRBD1, remains unverified against the DNA. TRBV21-1 counts as a pseudogene. The CDR3 loop spans 17 amino acids.

J is TRBJ2-4 and V is TRBV27; weak D call: TRBD2 (5 bases). Trimming removed 2 bases from V and 1 base from J, with 15 bases in between. This CDR3 is built from 17 residues. Germline CDR1 reads MNHEY; CDR2 reads SMNVEV (reference sequence). This CDR3 reads CASSLHGEGAAKNIQYF. CDR3 nucleotides: TGTGCCAGCAGTTTACATGGAGAGGGTGCGGCCAAAAACATTCAGTACTTC.

The chain has TRBV9 and TRBJ2-1; D not resolved. Trimming cost V 1 base and J 0 bases, with 5 bases left between them. Germline lookup yields CDR1 SGDLS and CDR2 YYNGEE. There are 14 residues in the CDR3. The CDR3 region has the DNA TGTGCCAGCAGCGTAAAGAGCTCCTACAATGAGCAGTTCTTC. It codes for CASSVKSSYNEQFF.

The chain employs TRBV9 and TRBJ2-5, with TRBD1 as a possible D gene (6 bases). The CDR3 runs to 13 residues. CDR1 SGDLS and CDR2 YYNGEE come from the germline V gene. V was cut by 3 bases and J by 4 bases, with 10 bases left in between. CDR3 in amino acids: CASSGGPGETQYF. DNA of the CDR3: TGTGCCAGCAGCGGGGGGCCAGGAGAGACCCAGTACTTC.

The gene calls are TRBV10-3 and TRBJ2-7; D is perhaps TRBD2 (5 bases). This CDR3 comprises 11 residues. Between the trimmed V and J ends, which lost 8 bases and 5 bases, there was a span of 10 bases. Germline CDR1 ENHRY, CDR2 SYGVKD. CDR3 nucleotides: TGTGCCATCGGTTTGAGGGACGAGCAGTACTTC. Translating gives CAIGLRDEQYF.

As for this clone: The sample carries other DNA sequences with the same CDR3. The chain is built from TRBV12-5 and TRBJ1-1; weak D call: TRBD1 (5 bases). The CDR3 length is 19 residues. V was trimmed by 3 bases and J by 0 bases, leaving 23 bases between them. Germline CDR1 LGHNT, CDR2 FRNRAP. CDR3 sequence: CASGFGGSLLYSMNTEAFF. CDR3 DNA: TGTGCTAGTGGTTTCGGGGGATCACTCCTTTACAGCATGAACACTGAAGCTTTCTTT. Full variable domain (remainder filled in from reference TRBV12-5 and TRBJ1-1): DARVTQTPRHKVTEMGQEVTMRCQPILGHNTVFWYRQTMMQGLELLAYFRNRAPLDDSGMPKDRFSAEMPDATLATLKIQPSEPRDSAVYFCASGFGGSLLYSMNTEAFFGQGTRLTVV.

The chain uses TRBV5-4 and TRBJ2-7, with 7 bases fitting TRBD1. This CDR3 has 15 residues. V lost 2 bases and J lost 3; bases outside the gene matches: 8. Per the germline V gene, CDR1 is SGHNT and CDR2 is YYREEE (reference sequence). The CDR3 nucleotides are TGTGCCAGCAGCTTAAGACAGGGCTACGGCTACGAGCAGTACTTC. Protein: CASSLRQGYGYEQYF.

CDR3 region: CASSRLIQETQYF. CDR3 nucleotides: TGCGCCAGCAGCCGGCTGATCCAAGAGACCCAGTACTTC. V and J are TRBV4-1 and TRBJ2-5; D is uncertain. The CDR3 is made up of 13 amino acids. Germline values: CDR1 MGHRA, CDR2 YSYEKL. The V gene lost 4 bases and the J gene lost 1 base, with 7 bases spanning the gap.

The chain joins TRBV9 to TRBJ2-7; 8 bases are shared with TRBD2. Germline CDR1 reads SGDLS; CDR2 reads YYNGEE. Trimming took 2 bases from V and 3 from J; bases not matched to a gene: 4. This CDR3 has 14 residues. Here the CDR3 reads CASSVAGTSYEQYF. The CDR3 DNA reads TGTGCCAGCAGCGTTGCCGGGACTAGCTACGAGCAGTACTTC.

This chain uses TRBV12-5 with TRBJ2-7; TRBD2 matches 7 bases. Per the germline V gene, CDR1 is LGHNT and CDR2 is FRNRAP. Germline trimming cut 3 bases from V and 6 bases from J; bases unmatched to any gene: 17. This CDR3 comprises 17 residues. The chain's CDR3 is CASGLRPVGEGLSEQYF. Written as DNA, the CDR3 is TGTGCTAGTGGTTTACGTCCAGTTGGGGAGGGGTTGAGCGAGCAGTACTTC. The full variable domain, completed using reference TRBV12-5 and TRBJ2-7, is DARVTQTPRHKVTEMGQEVTMRCQPILGHNTVFWYRQTMMQGLELLAYFRNRAPLDDSGMPKDRFSAEMPDATLATLKIQPSEPRDSAVYFCASGLRPVGEGLSEQYFGPGTRLTVT.

This clone came up once. CDR3 in amino acids: CASRPNSYNEQFF. CDR3 DNA: TGTGCCAGCCGCCCTAACTCCTACAATGAGCAGTTCTTC. This chain uses TRBV2 with TRBJ2-1; no firm D call. CDR3 length equals 13 residues. V dropped 8 bases and J dropped 0 bases, with 8 bases sitting between them. Germline assignment: CDR1 SNHLY and CDR2 FYNNEI.

This rearrangement joins TRBV6-6 to TRBJ2-7, with TRBD1 as a possible D gene (7 bases). CDR3 length equals 15 residues. The V and J ends lost 2 bases and 6 bases respectively, with 17 bases between them. CDR1 is MNHNY and CDR2 is SVGAGI in the germline V gene (reference sequence). CDR3 sequence: CASSYQEHRGGEQYF. The CDR3, as DNA: TGTGCCAGCAGTTACCAAGAGCACAGGGGAGGCGAGCAGTACTTC.